The 6 T cell receptor beta chains reported below all come from one sample, sequenced in a study. TCRdb ran MiXCR on the 5' RACE reads and lists one entry per CDR3 protein. Among over 50,000 distinct CDR3 sequences listed, approximately 23% were seen once. The material sequenced was tumor-infiltrating naive CD4+ T cells sorted from the breast tumor. The subset is: naive CD4+ T cells, CD4+CD45RA+CD25-. These receptors were collected from a female donor with breast cancer.

CDR3 in amino acids: CASSPWTLNTEAFF. The CDR3 DNA follows: TGTGCCAGCAGCCCCTGGACCCTGAACACTGAAGCTTTCTTT. This chain connects TRBV7-6 to TRBJ1-1; D ambiguous. V lost 5 bases and J lost 0, with 10 bases in between. The CDR3 sequence is 14 residues long. Germline CDR1 is SGHVS and CDR2 is FNYEAQ.

The rearrangement links TRBV2 to TRBJ1-2; 7 nucleotides agree with TRBD1. The CDR3 extends over 14 amino acids. From germline, CDR1 is SNHLY and CDR2 FYNNEI. Trimming at V came to 4 bases and at J to 3 bases, leaving 5 bases not matched to a gene. The CDR3: CASSADGTDYGYTF. CDR3 in DNA: TGTGCCAGCAGTGCGGATGGGACAGACTATGGCTACACCTTC.

About this clonotype: Sequence at one end of the junction differs from germline and may be a read error. The chain joins TRBV7-8 to TRBJ1-1; D might be TRBD1 (6 bases). CDR1 SGHVS and CDR2 FQNEAQ come from the germline V gene. This CDR3 has 15 amino acids. CDR3 amino acids: CASSFGRGGRTGAFF. In nucleotides, the CDR3 is TGTGCCAGCAGCTTTGGAAGGGGGGGTAGGACTGGAGCTTTCTTT.

The chain recombines TRBV12-3 or TRBV12-4 with TRBJ1-5; no definite D call. Trimming cost V 6 bases and J 0 bases, with 9 bases left between them. The CDR3 contains 14 residues. CDR3 region: CASSPSNSNQPQHF. DNA for the CDR3: TGTGCCAGCAGCCCCAGTAATAGCAATCAGCCCCAGCATTTT.

This clonotype showed up many times. V and J are TRBV7-2 and TRBJ2-5, with D unclear. CDR3 size: 11 residues. The germline gives CDR1 SGHTA, CDR2 FQGNSA. Trimming took off 7 bases at V and 5 bases at J, with 8 bases between the two ends. CDR3 in DNA: TGTGCCAGCACCACGACGGAGACCCAGTACTTC. Residues: CASTTTETQYF.

Remarks on this clonotype: At one boundary the junction diverges from the germline segment, which might be a read error. The chain is built from TRBV7-7 and TRBJ2-1; TRBD2 agrees at 7 bases. Germline V CDR1 and CDR2: SSHAT, FNYEAQ (reference sequence). The CDR3 has 13 residues. This CDR3 reads CASSFRRGSEQFF. CDR3 bases: TGTGCTAGCAGCTTTAGGCGGGGGTCTGAGCAGTTCTTC.